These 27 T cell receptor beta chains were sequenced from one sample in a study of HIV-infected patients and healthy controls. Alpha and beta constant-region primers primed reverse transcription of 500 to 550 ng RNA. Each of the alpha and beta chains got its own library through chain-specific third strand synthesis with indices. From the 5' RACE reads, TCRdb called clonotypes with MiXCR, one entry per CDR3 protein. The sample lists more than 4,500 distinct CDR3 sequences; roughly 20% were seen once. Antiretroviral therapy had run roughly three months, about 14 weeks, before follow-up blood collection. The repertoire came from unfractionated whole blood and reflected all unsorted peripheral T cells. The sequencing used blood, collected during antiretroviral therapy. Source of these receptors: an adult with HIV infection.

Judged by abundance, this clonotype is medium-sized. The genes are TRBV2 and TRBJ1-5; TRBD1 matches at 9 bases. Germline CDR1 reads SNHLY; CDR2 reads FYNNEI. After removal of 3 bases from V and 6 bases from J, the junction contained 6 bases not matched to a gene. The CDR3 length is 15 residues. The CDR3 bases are TGTGCCAGCAGTGAGAACAGGGGGCTTGGTCAGCCCCAGCATTTT. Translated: CASSENRGLGQPQHF.

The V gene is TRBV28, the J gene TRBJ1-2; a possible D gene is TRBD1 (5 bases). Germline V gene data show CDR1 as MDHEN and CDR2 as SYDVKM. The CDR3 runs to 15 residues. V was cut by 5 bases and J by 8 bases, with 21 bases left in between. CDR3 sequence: CASSVVGHGLQGYTF. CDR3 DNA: TGTGCCAGCAGTGTGGTCGGACATGGGCTTCAAGGCTACACCTTC.

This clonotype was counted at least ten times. The CDR3 DNA sequence: TGTGCCAGTCTCCCGGCTGAGGGTCGCAATCAGCCCCAGCATTTT. As protein: CASLPAEGRNQPQHF. V gene TRBV19 combines with J gene TRBJ1-5; no reliable D call. CDR1 and CDR2 from the germline V gene are LNHDA and SQIVND (reference sequence). The ends were cut back, 8 bases at V and 2 bases at J, with 16 bases in the middle. The CDR3 loop spans 15 amino acids.

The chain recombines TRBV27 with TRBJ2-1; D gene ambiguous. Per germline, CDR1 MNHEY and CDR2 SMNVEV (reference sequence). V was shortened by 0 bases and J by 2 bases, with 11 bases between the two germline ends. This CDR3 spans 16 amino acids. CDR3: CASSLSRSRTYNEQFF. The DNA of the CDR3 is TGTGCCAGCAGTTTATCGCGGTCCCGAACCTACAATGAGCAGTTCTTC.

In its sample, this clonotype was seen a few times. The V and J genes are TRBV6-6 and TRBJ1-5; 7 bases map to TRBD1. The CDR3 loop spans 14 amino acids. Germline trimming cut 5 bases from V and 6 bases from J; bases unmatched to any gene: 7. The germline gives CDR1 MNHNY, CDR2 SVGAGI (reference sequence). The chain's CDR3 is CASSRDRVSQPQHF. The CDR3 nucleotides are TGTGCCAGCAGTCGCGACAGGGTGAGTCAGCCCCAGCATTTT.

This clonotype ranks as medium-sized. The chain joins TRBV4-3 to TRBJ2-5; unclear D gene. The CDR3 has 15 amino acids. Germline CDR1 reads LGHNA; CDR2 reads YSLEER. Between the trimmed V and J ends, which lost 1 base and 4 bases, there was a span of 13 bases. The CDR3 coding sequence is TGCGCCAGCAGCCAAGGGACCTTTAATGGAGAGACCCAGTACTTC. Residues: CASSQGTFNGETQYF.

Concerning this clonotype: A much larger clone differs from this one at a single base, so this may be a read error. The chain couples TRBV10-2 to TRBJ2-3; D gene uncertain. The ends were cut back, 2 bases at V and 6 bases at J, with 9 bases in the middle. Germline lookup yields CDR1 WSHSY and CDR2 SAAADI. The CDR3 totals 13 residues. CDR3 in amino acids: CASSESCTDTQYF. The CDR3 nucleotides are TGCGCCAGCAGTGAGAGCTGTACTGATACGCAGTATTTT.

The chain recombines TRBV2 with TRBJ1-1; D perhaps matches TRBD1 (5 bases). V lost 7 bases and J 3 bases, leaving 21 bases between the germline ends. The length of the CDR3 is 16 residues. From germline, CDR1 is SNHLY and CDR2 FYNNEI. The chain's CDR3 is CASINSGLLTDTEAFF. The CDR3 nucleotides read TGTGCCAGCATAAATTCGGGACTCCTCACTGACACTGAAGCTTTCTTT.

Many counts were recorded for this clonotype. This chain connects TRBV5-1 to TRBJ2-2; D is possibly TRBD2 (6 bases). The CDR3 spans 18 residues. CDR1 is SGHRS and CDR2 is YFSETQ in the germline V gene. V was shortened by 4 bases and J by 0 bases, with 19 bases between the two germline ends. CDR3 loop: CASSPGGRMTANTGELFF. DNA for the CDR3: TGCGCCAGCAGCCCCGGTGGGAGGATGACCGCGAACACCGGGGAGCTGTTTTTT. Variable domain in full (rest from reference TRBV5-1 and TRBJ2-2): KAGVTQTPRYLIKTRGQQVTLSCSPISGHRSVSWYQQTPGQGLQFLFEYFSETQRNKGNFPGRFSGRQFSNSRSEMNVSTLELGDSALYLCASSPGGRMTANTGELFFGEGSRLTVL.

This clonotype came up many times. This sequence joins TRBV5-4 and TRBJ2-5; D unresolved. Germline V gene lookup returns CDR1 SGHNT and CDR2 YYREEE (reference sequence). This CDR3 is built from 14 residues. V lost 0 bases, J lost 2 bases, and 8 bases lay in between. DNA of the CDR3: TGTGCCAGCAGCTTGGCCCGGCAGCAAGAGACCCAGTACTTC. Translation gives CASSLARQQETQYF.

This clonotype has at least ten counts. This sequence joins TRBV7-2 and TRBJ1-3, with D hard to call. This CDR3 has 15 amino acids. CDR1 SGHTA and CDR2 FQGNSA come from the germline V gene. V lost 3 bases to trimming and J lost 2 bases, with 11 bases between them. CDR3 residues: CASSLGSFPGNTIYF. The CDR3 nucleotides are TGTGCCAGCAGCTTGGGGTCTTTCCCTGGAAACACCATATATTTT.

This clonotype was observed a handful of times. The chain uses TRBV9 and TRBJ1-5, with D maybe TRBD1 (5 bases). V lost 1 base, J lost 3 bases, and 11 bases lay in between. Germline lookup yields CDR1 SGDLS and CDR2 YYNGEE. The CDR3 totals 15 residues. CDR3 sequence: CASSVSGDVNQPQHF. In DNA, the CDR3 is TGTGCCAGCAGCGTAAGCGGGGACGTCAATCAGCCCCAGCATTTT. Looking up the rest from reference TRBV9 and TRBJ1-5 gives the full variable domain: DSGVTQTPKHLITATGQRVTLRCSPRSGDLSVYWYQQSLDQGLQFLIQYYNGEERAKGNILERFSAQQFPDLHSELNLSSLELGDSALYFCASSVSGDVNQPQHFGDGTRLSIL.

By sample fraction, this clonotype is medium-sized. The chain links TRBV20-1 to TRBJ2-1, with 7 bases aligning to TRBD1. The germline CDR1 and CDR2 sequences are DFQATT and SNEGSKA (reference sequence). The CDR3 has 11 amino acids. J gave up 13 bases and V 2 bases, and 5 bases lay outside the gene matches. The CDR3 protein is CSARTTGPQFF. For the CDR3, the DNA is TGCAGTGCTAGAACGACAGGGCCCCAGTTCTTC.

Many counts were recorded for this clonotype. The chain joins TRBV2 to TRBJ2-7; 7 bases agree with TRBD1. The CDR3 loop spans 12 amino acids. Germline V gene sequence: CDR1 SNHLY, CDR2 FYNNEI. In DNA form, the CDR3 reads TGTTCCACCTCCGGGACCAGGGGGGAGCAGTACTTC. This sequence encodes CSTSGTRGEQYF.

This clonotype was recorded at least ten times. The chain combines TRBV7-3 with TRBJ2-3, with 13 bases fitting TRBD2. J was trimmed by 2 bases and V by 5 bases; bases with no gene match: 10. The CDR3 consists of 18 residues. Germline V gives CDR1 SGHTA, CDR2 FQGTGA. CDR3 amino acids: CASSELAGGGPHTDTQYF. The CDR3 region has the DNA TGTGCCAGCAGCGAACTAGCGGGGGGGGGCCCACACACAGATACGCAGTATTTT.

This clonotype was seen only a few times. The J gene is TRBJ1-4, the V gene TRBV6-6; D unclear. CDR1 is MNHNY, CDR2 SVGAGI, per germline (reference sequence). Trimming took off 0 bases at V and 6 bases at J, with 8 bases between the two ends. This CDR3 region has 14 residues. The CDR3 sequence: CASSYSSGYEKLFF. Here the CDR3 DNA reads TGTGCCAGCAGTTACTCAAGCGGGTATGAAAAACTGTTTTTT.

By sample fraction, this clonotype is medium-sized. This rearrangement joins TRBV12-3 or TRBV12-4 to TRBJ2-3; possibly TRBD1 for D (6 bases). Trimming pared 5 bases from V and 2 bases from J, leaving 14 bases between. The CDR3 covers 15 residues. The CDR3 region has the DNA TGTGCCAGCAGTCTTGGACAGCACTACACAGATACGCAGTATTTT. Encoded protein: CASSLGQHYTDTQYF.

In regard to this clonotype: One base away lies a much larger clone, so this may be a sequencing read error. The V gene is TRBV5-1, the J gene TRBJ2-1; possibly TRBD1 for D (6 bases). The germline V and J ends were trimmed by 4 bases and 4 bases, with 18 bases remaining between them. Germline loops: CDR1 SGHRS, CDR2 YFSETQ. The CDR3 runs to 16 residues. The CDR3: CASSKPQGQKYNEQFF. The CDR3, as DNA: TGCGCCAGCAGCAAGCCTCAGGGGCAGAAATACAATGAGCAGTTCTTC.

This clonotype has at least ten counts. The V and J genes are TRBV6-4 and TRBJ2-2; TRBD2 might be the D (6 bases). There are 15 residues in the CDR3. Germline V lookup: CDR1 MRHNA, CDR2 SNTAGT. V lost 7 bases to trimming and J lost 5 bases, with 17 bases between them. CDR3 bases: TGTGCCAGCAAAGAGGTGGACGGGGGAACCGGGGAGCTGTTTTTT. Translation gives CASKEVDGGTGELFF.

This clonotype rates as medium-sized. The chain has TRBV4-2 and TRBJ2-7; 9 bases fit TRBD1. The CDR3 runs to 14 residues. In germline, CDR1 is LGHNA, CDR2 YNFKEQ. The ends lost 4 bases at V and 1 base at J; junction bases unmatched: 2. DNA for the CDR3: TGTGCCAGCAGCCCGGGACAGGGTTCCTACGAGCAGTACTTC. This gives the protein CASSPGQGSYEQYF.

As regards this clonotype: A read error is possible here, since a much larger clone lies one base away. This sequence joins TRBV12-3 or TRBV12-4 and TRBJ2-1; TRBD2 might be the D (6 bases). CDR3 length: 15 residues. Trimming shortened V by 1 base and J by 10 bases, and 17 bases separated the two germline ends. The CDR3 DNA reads TGTGCCAGCAGTTTAGAGGGCCTAGTAGCGGCGGAGCAGTTCTTC. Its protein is CASSLEGLVAAEQFF.

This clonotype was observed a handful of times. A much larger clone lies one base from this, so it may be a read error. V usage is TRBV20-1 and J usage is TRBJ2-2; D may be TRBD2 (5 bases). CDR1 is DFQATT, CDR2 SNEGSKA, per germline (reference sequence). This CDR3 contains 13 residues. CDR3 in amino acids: CSAIGFGSGEMFF. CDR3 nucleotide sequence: TGCAGTGCTATTGGATTCGGTTCCGGGGAGATGTTTTTT.

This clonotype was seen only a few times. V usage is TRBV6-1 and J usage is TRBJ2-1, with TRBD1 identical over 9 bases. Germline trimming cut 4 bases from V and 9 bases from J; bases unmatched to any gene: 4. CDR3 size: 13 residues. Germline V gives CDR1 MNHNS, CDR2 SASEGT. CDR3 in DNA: TGTGCCAGCAGTGGAGACAGGGGGTCTGAGCAGTTCTTC. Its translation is CASSGDRGSEQFF.

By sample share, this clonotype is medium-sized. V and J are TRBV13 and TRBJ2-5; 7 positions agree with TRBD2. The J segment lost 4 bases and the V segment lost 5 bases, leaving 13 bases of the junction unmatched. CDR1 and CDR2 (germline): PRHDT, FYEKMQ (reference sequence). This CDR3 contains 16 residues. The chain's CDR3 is CASSNRARGGIETQYF. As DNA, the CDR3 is TGTGCCAGCAGCAACCGGGCGCGCGGGGGAATAGAGACCCAGTACTTC.

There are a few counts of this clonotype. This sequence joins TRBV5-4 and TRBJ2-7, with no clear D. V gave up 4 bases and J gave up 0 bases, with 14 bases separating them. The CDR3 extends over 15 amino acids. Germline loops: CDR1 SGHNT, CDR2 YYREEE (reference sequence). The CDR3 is CASSLPGASSYEQYF. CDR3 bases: TGTGCCAGCAGCCTCCCCGGAGCCAGCTCCTACGAGCAGTACTTC.

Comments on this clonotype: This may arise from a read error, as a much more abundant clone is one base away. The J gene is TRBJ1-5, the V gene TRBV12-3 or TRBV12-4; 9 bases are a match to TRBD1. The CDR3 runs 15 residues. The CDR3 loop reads CASNTGTGFSQPKHF. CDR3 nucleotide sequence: TGTGCCAGCAACACCGGGACAGGGTTCAGTCAGCCCAAGCATTTT.

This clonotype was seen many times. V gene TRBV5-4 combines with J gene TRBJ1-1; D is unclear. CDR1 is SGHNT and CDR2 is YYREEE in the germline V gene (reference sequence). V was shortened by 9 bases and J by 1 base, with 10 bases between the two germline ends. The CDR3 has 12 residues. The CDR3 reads CATAIGNTEAFF. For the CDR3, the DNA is TGTGCCACCGCGATTGGGAACACTGAAGCTTTCTTT.